The 21 T cell receptor beta chains reported below all come from one sample, sequenced in a study of blood T cell repertoires in COVID-19. TCRdb's copy holds only in-frame clones and misses some; the assay was immunoSEQ multiplex PCR. The sample has about 140,000 clones; 76% are singletons. Specimen: peripheral blood. These receptor sequences come from an elderly woman with active or convalescent COVID-19.

This clone was seen more than once but under ten times. A read error may produce the germline difference seen at one junction end. V usage is TRBV7-7 and J usage is TRBJ1-2; D is unclear. The CDR3 runs to 15 residues. CDR1 and CDR2 (germline): SSHAT, FNYEAQ (reference sequence). CDR3 loop: CASSNEDPTGYGYTF. CDR3 sequence (DNA): TGTGCTAGCAGTAACGAAGACCCGACGGGCTATGGCTACACCTTC.

This clone occurred a few times. This chain uses TRBV12-5 with TRBJ2-1; 11 nucleotides line up with TRBD2. The germline V gene encodes CDR1 LGHNT and CDR2 FRNRAP. V lost 5 bases and J lost 8; bases outside the gene matches: 5. CDR3 length equals 14 residues. The CDR3 here is CASGASGGFDEQFF. For the CDR3, the DNA is TGTGCTAGTGGTGCTAGCGGGGGGTTTGATGAGCAGTTCTTC. Full variable domain (outside the CDR3, taken from reference TRBV12-5 and TRBJ2-1): DARVTQTPRHKVTEMGQEVTMRCQPILGHNTVFWYRQTMMQGLELLAYFRNRAPLDDSGMPKDRFSAEMPDATLATLKIQPSEPRDSAVYFCASGASGGFDEQFFGPGTRLTVL.

The chain has TRBV3-1 (or the pseudogene TRBV3-2) and TRBJ2-7; 7 positions agree with TRBD1. This CDR3 has 18 amino acids. Germline V lookup: CDR1 LGHDT, CDR2 YNNKEL (reference sequence). V shed 4 bases and J 7 bases; nucleotides not matched to a gene: 22. CDR3 coding DNA: TGTGCCAGCAGCCCCCTTACCTTACTTCAAGGGGGCCCGAGGGAGCAGTACTTC. Protein product: CASSPLTLLQGGPREQYF.

As DNA, the CDR3 is TGCGCCAGCAGCCAAGATGGACAGGGGGCGGGCACCGGGGAGCTGTTTTTT. Amino acids: CASSQDGQGAGTGELFF. This sequence joins TRBV4-1 and TRBJ2-2; 11 bases agree with TRBD1. The V gene end was trimmed by 0 bases and the J gene end by 4 bases; junction bases not matched to a gene: 4. The CDR3 length is 17 residues. Germline lookup yields CDR1 MGHRA and CDR2 YSYEKL.

The chain has TRBV20-1 and TRBJ2-7; D perhaps matches TRBD1 (6 bases). The V end lost 3 bases, the J end lost 3 bases, and 9 bases lay between the germline ends. The CDR3 consists of 12 residues. Per germline, CDR1 DFQATT and CDR2 SNEGSKA (reference sequence). This CDR3 is CSASPQGYEQYF. In DNA form, the CDR3 reads TGCAGTGCTAGTCCACAGGGCTACGAGCAGTACTTC.

The chain carries TRBV7-9 and TRBJ1-5, with TRBD1 identical over 10 bases. The CDR3 covers 15 residues. The V and J ends lost 5 bases and 3 bases, in that order; junction bases with no gene match: 4. Germline CDR1 and CDR2: SEHNR and FQNEAQ (reference sequence). The CDR3 DNA is TGTGCCAGCAGCCGGGGACAGGGGAACAATCAGCCCCAGCATTTT. Protein sequence: CASSRGQGNNQPQHF. Filled out from reference TRBV7-9 and TRBJ1-5, the complete variable domain reads DTGVSQNPRHKITKRGQNVTFRCDPISEHNRLYWYRQTLGQGPEFLTYFQNEAQLEKSRLLSDRFSAERPKGSFSTLEIQRTEQGDSAMYLCASSRGQGNNQPQHFGDGTRLSIL.

This clone was observed a single time. The chain employs TRBV7-8 and TRBJ1-2, with D perhaps matching TRBD1 (5 bases). This CDR3 spans 14 amino acids. V lost 0 bases and J 8 bases, leaving 13 bases between the germline ends. Germline CDR1 SGHVS, CDR2 FQNEAQ. CDR3 in amino acids: CASSLAVGVKGYTF. The CDR3 region has the DNA TGTGCCAGCAGCTTAGCGGTAGGGGTGAAAGGCTACACCTTC.

This rearrangement joins TRBV5-1 to TRBJ2-3, with 7 bases fitting TRBD2. The CDR3 runs to 14 residues. The V gene end was trimmed by 5 bases and the J gene end by 4 bases; junction bases not matched to a gene: 7. CDR1 is SGHRS, CDR2 YFSETQ, per germline. CDR3 protein: CASREEGRADTQYF. In DNA form, the CDR3 reads TGCGCCAGCAGGGAGGAGGGGAGGGCAGATACGCAGTATTTT.

CDR3 amino acids: CASSPRTSSYEQYF. The CDR3 coding sequence is TGTGCCAGTAGTCCCAGGACTAGTTCCTACGAGCAGTACTTC. The chain combines TRBV19 with TRBJ2-7; 7 bases are shared with TRBD2. V lost 5 bases, J lost 1 base, and 5 bases stayed unmatched. The CDR3 spans 14 residues. Germline CDR1 reads LNHDA; CDR2 reads SQIVND (reference sequence).

V and J are TRBV5-1 and TRBJ1-1; D possibly corresponds to TRBD1 (6 bases). CDR3 length: 14 amino acids. With 4 bases removed from V and 1 base from J, the gap between germline ends came to 11 bases. Germline V gene sequence: CDR1 SGHRS, CDR2 YFSETQ. CDR3 nucleotides: TGCGCCAGCAGCACCACGACAGGGAACACTGAAGCTTTCTTT. Its translation: CASSTTTGNTEAFF.

The chain joins TRBV9 to TRBJ2-3, with 7 bases lining up with TRBD2. The V gene's germline CDR1 is SGDLS and CDR2 YYNGEE. There are 16 residues in the CDR3. With V trimmed by 0 bases and J by 2 bases, 6 bases remained unmatched. The chain's CDR3 is CASSVDPAGHTDTQYF. CDR3 nucleotide sequence: TGTGCCAGCAGCGTAGACCCAGCGGGGCACACAGATACGCAGTATTTT.

DNA of the CDR3: TGTGCCAGTAGTCCCCAGACAGGGGGAGCTTTCAATCAGCCCCAGCATTTT. This translates into CASSPQTGGAFNQPQHF. The chain employs TRBV19 and TRBJ1-5; TRBD1 agrees at 9 bases. The CDR3 length is 17 residues. V shed 5 bases, J shed 3 bases, and the junction held 11 bases outside the gene matches. Germline-derived CDR1 and CDR2 are LNHDA and SQIVND (reference sequence).

This clone was recorded once. The chain carries TRBV28 and TRBJ2-2; perhaps TRBD1 as D (6 bases). This CDR3 is 15 amino acids long. Trimming removed 5 bases at V and 0 bases at J, with 10 bases between. Per the germline V gene, CDR1 is MDHEN and CDR2 is SYDVKM. Written as DNA, the CDR3 is TGTGCCAGCAGTCCGGGGACAACGAACACCGGGGAGCTGTTTTTT. Amino acids: CASSPGTTNTGELFF.

This clone was picked up one time. The rearrangement links TRBV7-2 to TRBJ2-7; 8 bases line up with TRBD1. The trim removed 4 bases at V and 3 bases at J, leaving 8 bases unmatched. The CDR3 spans 15 residues. CDR1 and CDR2 from the germline V gene are SGHTA and FQGNSA. CDR3 region: CASSSGRGLFYEQYF. CDR3 DNA sequence: TGTGCCAGCAGCTCCGGCAGGGGGCTTTTCTACGAGCAGTACTTC.

This clone showed up just once. The chain joins TRBV7-9 to TRBJ1-1; D is undetermined. Per the germline V gene, CDR1 is SEHNR and CDR2 is FQNEAQ (reference sequence). Trimming shortened V by 2 bases and J by 1 base, and 11 bases separated the two germline ends. This CDR3 contains 15 residues. The chain's CDR3 is CASSLLAGGNTEAFF. Written as DNA, the CDR3 is TGTGCCAGCAGCTTATTGGCGGGCGGGAACACTGAAGCTTTCTTT.

This clone was observed a single time. V gene TRBV24-1 combines with J gene TRBJ2-1; TRBD2 might be the D (6 bases). The CDR3 consists of 12 residues. With 4 bases removed from V and 15 bases from J, the gap between germline ends came to 15 bases. The V gene's germline CDR1 is KGHDR and CDR2 SFDVKD. CDR3 nucleotide sequence: TGTGCCACCAGTGAGGAAGGACTAATCTGGTTCTTC. Amino acid sequence: CATSEEGLIWFF.

This clone was seen a handful of times. The CDR3 spells CASSARGGQETQYF. DNA of the CDR3: TGTGCCAGCAGCGCCCGAGGTGGCCAAGAGACCCAGTACTTC. The V call is TRBV9, the J call TRBJ2-5; D is undetermined. The CDR3 sequence is 14 residues long. Trimming took 3 bases from V and 1 from J, leaving 10 bases between them. The germline V gene has CDR1 SGDLS and CDR2 YYNGEE.

This chain connects TRBV27 to TRBJ1-1; 7 bases line up with TRBD1. The junction had 4 bases not matched to a gene; V was cut back by 4 bases and J by 2 bases. CDR1 and CDR2 (germline): MNHEY, SMNVEV (reference sequence). There are 14 residues in the CDR3. The CDR3 loop reads CASSYRDRNTEAFF. The DNA for the CDR3 is TGTGCCAGCAGTTACCGGGACAGAAACACTGAAGCTTTCTTT.

The chain uses TRBV7-9 and TRBJ2-5, with D possibly being TRBD2 (7 bases). The CDR3 has 16 residues. Germline V lookup: CDR1 SEHNR, CDR2 FQNEAQ (reference sequence). V was cut by 1 base and J by 5 bases, with 17 bases left in between. The CDR3 here is CASSLEGGASWETQYF. In nucleotides, the CDR3 is TGTGCCAGCAGCTTAGAAGGGGGGGCTTCTTGGGAGACCCAGTACTTC.

This rearrangement joins TRBV6-4 to TRBJ1-2, with TRBD1 as a possible D gene (6 bases). The CDR3 covers 14 residues. Germline CDR1 MRHNA, CDR2 SNTAGT. V dropped 4 bases and J dropped 4 bases, with 13 bases sitting between them. CDR3: CASSADRTSYGYTF. CDR3 DNA: TGTGCCAGCAGTGCCGACAGGACGAGCTATGGCTACACCTTC.

J is TRBJ2-5 and V is TRBV14, with D unclear. This CDR3 comprises 11 residues. CDR1 is SGHDN, CDR2 FVKESK, per germline. Trimming took 5 bases from V and 5 from J, leaving 6 bases between them. The CDR3 coding sequence is TGTGCCAGCAGCTCGCGGGAGACCCAGTACTTC. Translation: CASSSRETQYF.